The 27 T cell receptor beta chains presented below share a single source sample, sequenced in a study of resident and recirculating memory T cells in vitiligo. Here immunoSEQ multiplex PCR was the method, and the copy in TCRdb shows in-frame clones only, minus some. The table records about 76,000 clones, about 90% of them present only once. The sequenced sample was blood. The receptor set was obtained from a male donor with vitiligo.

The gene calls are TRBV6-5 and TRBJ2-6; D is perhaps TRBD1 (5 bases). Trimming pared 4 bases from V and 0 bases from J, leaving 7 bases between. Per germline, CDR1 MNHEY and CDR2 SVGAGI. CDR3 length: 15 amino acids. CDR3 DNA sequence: TGTGCCAGCAGTTCAGGGCTCTCTGGGGCCAACGTCCTGACTTTC. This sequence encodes CASSSGLSGANVLTF.

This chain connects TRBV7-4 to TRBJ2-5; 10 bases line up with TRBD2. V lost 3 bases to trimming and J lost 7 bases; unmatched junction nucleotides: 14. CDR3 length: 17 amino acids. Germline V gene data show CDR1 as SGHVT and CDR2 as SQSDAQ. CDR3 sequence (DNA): TGTGCCAGCAGCTTTTATACGGGACTAGCGTCCCTATGGACCCAGTACTTC. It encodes CASSFYTGLASLWTQYF. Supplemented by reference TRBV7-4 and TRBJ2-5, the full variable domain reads GAGVSQSPRYKVAKRGRDVALRCDSISGHVTLYWYRQTLGQGSEVLTYSQSDAQRDKSGRPSGRFSAERPERSVSTLKIQRTEQGDSAVYLCASSFYTGLASLWTQYFGPGTRLLVL.

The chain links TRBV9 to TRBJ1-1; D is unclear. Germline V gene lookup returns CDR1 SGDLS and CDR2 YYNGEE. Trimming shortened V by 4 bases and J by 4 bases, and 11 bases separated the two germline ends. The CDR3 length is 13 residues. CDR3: CASSPLRGTEAFF. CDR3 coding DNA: TGTGCCAGCAGCCCCCTCCGGGGCACTGAAGCTTTCTTT.

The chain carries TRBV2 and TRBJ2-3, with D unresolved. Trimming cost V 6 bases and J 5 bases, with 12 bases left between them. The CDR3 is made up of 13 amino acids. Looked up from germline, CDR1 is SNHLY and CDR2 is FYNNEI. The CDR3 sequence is CASRVPYLDTQYF. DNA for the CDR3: TGTGCCAGCAGAGTCCCCTACCTAGATACGCAGTATTTT.

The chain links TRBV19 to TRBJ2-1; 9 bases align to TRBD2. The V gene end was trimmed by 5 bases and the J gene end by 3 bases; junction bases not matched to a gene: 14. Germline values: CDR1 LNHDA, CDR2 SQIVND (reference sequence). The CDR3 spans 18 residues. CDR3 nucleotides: TGTGCCAGTAGTTCTCGGGGAAAAGCGGGAGGATTCTACAATGAGCAGTTCTTC. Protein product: CASSSRGKAGGFYNEQFF.

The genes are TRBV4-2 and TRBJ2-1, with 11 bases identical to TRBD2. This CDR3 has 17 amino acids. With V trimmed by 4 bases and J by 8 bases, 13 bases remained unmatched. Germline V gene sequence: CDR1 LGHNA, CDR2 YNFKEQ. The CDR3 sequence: CASSRAELAGVADEQFF. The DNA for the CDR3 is TGTGCCAGCAGCCGAGCTGAACTAGCGGGAGTAGCGGATGAGCAGTTCTTC.

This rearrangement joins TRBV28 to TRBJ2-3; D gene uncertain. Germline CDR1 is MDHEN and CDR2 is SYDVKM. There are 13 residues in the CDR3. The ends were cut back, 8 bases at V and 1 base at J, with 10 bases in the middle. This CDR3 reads CASGLGGTDTQYF. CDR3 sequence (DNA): TGTGCCAGCGGCTTAGGAGGCACAGATACGCAGTATTTT.

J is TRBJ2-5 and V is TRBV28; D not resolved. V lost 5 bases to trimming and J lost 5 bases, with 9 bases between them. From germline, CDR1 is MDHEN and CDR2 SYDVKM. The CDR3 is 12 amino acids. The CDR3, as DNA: TGTGCCAGCAGTCTCTTGAGGGAGACCCAGTACTTC. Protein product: CASSLLRETQYF. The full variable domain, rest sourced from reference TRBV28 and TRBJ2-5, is DVKVTQSSRYLVKRTGEKVFLECVQDMDHENMFWYRQDPGLGLRLIYFSYDVKMKEKGDIPEGYSVSREKKERFSLILESASTNQTSMYLCASSLLRETQYFGPGTRLLVL.

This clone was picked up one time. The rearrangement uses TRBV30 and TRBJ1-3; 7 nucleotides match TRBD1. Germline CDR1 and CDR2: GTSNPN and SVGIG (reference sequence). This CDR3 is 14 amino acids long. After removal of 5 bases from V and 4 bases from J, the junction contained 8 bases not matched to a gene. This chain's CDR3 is CAWGPGQFGNTIYF. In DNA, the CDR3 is TGTGCCTGGGGACCGGGACAGTTCGGAAACACCATATATTTT.

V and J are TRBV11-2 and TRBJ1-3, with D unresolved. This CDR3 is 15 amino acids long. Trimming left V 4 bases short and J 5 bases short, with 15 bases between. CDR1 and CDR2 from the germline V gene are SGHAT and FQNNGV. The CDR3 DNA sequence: TGTGCCAGCAGCTCTATCTCGGTGTACCGAAACACCATATATTTT. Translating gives CASSSISVYRNTIYF.

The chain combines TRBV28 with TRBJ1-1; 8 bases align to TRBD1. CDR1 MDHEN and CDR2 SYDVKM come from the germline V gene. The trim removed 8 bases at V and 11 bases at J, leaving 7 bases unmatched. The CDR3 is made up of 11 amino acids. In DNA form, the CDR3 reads TGTGCCAGCGGGCTTGACAGGGGTGCTTTCTTT. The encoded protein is CASGLDRGAFF.

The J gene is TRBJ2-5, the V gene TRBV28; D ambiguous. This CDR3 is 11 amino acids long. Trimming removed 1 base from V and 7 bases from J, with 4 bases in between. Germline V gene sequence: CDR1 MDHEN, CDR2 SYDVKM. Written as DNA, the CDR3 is TGTGCCAGCAGTTTATCGGGGACCCAGTACTTC. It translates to CASSLSGTQYF.

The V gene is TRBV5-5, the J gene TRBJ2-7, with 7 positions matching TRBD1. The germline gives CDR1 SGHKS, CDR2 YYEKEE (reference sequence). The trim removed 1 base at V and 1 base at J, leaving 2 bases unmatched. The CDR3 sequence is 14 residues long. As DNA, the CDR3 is TGTGCCAGCAGCTTGCGGGGACAGTCCTACGAGCAGTACTTC. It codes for CASSLRGQSYEQYF.

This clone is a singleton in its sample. The CDR3 is CASSLSSSGTIDTQYF. The CDR3 DNA follows: TGTGCCAGCAGCTTAAGTTCTAGCGGGACAATTGATACGCAGTATTTT. The chain combines TRBV7-2 with TRBJ2-3; 9 bases line up with TRBD2. Germline trimming cut 2 bases from V and 6 bases from J; bases unmatched to any gene: 9. The CDR3 length is 16 residues. The germline CDR1 and CDR2 sequences are SGHTA and FQGNSA. Full variable domain (missing parts from reference TRBV7-2 and TRBJ2-3): GAGVSQSPSNKVTEKGKDVELRCDPISGHTALYWYRQSLGQGLEFLIYFQGNSAPDKSGLPSDRFSAERTGGSVSTLTIQRTQQEDSAVYLCASSLSSSGTIDTQYFGPGTRLTVL.

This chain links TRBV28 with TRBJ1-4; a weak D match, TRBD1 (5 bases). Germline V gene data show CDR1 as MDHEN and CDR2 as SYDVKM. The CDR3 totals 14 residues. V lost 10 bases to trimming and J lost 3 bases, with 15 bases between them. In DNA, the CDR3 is TGTGCCACCAATTTCGGGGGTGCTAATGAAAAACTGTTTTTT. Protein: CATNFGGANEKLFF.

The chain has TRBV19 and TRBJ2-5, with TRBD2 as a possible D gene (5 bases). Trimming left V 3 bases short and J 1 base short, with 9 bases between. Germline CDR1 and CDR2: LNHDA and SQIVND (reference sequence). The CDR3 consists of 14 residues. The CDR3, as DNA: TGTGCCAGTAGTATTGAGCTAGCCCAAGAGACCCAGTACTTC. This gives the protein CASSIELAQETQYF. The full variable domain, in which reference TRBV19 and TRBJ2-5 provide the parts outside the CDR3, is DGGITQSPKYLFRKEGQNVTLSCEQNLNHDAMYWYRQDPGQGLRLIYYSQIVNDFQKGDIAEGYSVSREKKESFPLTVTSAQKNPTAFYLCASSIELAQETQYFGPGTRLLVL.

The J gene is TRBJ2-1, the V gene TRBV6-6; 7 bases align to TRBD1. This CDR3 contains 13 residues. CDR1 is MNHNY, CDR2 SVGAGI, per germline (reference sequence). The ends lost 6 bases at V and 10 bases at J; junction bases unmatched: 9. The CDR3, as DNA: TGTGCCAGCAGCTCCGACAGGGAACGGGAGCAGTTCTTC. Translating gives CASSSDREREQFF.

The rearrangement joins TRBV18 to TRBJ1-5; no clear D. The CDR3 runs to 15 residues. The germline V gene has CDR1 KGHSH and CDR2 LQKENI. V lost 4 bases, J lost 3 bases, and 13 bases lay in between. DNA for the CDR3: TGTGCCAGCTCACGCGGTAGCCAGTCCAATCAGCCCCAGCATTTT. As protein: CASSRGSQSNQPQHF.

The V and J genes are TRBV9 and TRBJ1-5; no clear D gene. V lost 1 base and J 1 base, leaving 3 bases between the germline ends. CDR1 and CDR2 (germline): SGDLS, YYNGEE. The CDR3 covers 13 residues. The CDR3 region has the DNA TGTGCCAGCAGCGTAAGCAGCAATCAGCCCCAGCATTTT. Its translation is CASSVSSNQPQHF.

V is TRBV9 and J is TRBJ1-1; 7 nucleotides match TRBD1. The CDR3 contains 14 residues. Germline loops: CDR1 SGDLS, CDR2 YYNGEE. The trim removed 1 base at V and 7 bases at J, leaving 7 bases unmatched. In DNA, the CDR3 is TGTGCCAGCAGCGTAAGCCCAGGGGGGTATGAAGCTTTCTTT. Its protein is CASSVSPGGYEAFF.

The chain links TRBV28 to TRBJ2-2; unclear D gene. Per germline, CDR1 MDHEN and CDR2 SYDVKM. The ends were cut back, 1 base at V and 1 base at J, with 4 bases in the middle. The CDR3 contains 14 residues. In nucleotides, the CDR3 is TGTGCCAGCAGTTTATATAAGAACACCGGGGAGCTGTTTTTT. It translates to CASSLYKNTGELFF.

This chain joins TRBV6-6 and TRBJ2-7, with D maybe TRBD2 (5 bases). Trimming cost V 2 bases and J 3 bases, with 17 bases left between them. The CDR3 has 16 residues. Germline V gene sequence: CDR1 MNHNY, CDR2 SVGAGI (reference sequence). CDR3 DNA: TGTGCCAGCAGTTACGTGGCCTTTGGAGGCAACTACGAGCAGTACTTC. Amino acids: CASSYVAFGGNYEQYF.

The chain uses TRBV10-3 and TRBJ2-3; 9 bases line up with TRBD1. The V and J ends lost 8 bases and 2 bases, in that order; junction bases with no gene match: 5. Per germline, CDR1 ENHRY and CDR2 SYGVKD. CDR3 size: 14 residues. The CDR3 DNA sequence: TGTGCCATCGGGACAGGGACCTACACAGATACGCAGTATTTT. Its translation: CAIGTGTYTDTQYF.

CDR3 sequence reads: CASSQHGVRQPQHF. The CDR3 DNA is TGCGCCAGCAGCCAACACGGGGTGCGCCAGCCCCAGCATTTT. This sequence joins TRBV4-1 and TRBJ1-5; D uncertain. The V end lost 2 bases, the J end lost 7 bases, and 12 bases lay between the germline ends. Germline loops: CDR1 MGHRA, CDR2 YSYEKL. The CDR3 totals 14 residues.

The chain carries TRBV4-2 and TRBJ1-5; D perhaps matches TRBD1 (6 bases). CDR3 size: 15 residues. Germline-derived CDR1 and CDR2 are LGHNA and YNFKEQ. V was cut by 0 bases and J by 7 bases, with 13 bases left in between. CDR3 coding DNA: TGTGCCAGCAGCCAAGAAGGGCAGGGGCGACAGCCCCAGCATTTT. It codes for CASSQEGQGRQPQHF.

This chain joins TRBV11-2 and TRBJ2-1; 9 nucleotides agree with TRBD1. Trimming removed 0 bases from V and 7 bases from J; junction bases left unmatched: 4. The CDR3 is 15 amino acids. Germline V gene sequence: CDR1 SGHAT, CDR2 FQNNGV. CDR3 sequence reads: CASSLEGTGWNEQFF. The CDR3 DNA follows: TGTGCCAGCAGCTTAGAGGGGACAGGGTGGAATGAGCAGTTCTTC.

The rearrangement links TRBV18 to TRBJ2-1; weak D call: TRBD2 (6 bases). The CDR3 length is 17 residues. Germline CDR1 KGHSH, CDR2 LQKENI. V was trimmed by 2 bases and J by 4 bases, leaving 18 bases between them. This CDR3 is CASSPVEGPQIYNEQFF. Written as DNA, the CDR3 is TGTGCCAGCTCACCAGTGGAGGGCCCTCAAATATACAATGAGCAGTTCTTC.